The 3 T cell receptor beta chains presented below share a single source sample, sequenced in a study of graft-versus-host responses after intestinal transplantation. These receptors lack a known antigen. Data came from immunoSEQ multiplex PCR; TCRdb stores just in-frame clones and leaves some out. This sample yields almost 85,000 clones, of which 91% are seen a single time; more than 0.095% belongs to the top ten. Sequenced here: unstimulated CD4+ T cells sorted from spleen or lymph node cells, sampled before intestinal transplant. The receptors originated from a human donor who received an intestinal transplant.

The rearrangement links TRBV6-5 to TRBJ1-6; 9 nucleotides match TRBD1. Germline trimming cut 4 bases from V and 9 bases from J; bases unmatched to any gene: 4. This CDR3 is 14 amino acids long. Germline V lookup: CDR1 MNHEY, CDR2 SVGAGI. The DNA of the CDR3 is TGTGCCAGCAGTTTCGGGACAGGGATTTCACCCCTCCACTTT. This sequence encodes CASSFGTGISPLHF.

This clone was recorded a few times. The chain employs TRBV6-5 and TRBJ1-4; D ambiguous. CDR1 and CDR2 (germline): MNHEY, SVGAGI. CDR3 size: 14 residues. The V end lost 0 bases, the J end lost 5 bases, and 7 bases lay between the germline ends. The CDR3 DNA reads TGTGCCAGCAGTTACTCCCCGGTAAATGAAAAACTGTTTTTT. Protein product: CASSYSPVNEKLFF.

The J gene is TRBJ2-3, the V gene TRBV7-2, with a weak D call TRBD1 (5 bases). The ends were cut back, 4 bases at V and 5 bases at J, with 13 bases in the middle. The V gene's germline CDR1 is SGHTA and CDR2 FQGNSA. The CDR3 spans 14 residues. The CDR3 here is CASSSPGWEDTQYF. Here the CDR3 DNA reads TGTGCCAGCAGCTCCCCAGGGTGGGAAGATACGCAGTATTTT.